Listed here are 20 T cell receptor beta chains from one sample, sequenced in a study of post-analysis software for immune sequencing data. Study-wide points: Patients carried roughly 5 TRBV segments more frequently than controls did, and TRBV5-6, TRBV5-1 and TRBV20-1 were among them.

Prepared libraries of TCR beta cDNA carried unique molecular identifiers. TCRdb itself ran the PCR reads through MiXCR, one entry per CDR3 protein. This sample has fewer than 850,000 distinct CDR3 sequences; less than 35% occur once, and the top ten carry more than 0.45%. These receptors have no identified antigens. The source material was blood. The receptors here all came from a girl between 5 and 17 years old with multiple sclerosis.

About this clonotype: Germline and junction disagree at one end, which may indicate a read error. The CDR3 region is CASSYSGGWKTRYF. CDR3 in DNA: TGTGCCAGCAGTTACTCGGGAGGGTGGAAGACCCGGTACTTC. This rearrangement joins TRBV6-5 to TRBJ2-5, with 7 bases lining up with TRBD2. The CDR3 consists of 14 residues. The germline CDR1 and CDR2 sequences are MNHEY and SVGAGI.

Here the CDR3 DNA reads TGCAGTGCCCCTAGAGCCCCGATCAGGGGGGAGACCCAGTACTTC. This gives the protein CSAPRAPIRGETQYF. The chain combines TRBV20-1 with TRBJ2-5; 7 nucleotides agree with TRBD1. The CDR3 runs 15 residues. Trimming removed 6 bases from V and 5 bases from J; junction bases left unmatched: 15. Germline V lookup: CDR1 DFQATT, CDR2 SNEGSKA (reference sequence).

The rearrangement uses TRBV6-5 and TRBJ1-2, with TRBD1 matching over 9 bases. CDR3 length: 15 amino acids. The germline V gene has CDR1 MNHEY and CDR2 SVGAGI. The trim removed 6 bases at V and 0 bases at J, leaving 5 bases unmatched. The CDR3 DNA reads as TGTGCCAGCAGCTCCGGGACAGGGACTAACTATGGCTACACCTTC. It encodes CASSSGTGTNYGYTF.

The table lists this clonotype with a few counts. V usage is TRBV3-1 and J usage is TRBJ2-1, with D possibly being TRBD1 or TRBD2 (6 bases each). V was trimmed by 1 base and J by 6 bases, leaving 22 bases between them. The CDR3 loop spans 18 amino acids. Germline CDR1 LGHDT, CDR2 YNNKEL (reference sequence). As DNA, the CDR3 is TGTGCCAGCAGCCAAGTTCACCGGGGGTTTTTGGGGGCCAATGAGCAGTTCTTC. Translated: CASSQVHRGFLGANEQFF.

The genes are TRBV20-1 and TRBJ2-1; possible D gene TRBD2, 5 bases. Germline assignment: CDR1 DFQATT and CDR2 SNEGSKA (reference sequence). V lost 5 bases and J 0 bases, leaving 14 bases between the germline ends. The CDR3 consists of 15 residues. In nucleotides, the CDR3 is TGCAGTGCTTACAGACTAAAGAGCTCCTACAATGAGCAGTTCTTC. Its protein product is CSAYRLKSSYNEQFF.

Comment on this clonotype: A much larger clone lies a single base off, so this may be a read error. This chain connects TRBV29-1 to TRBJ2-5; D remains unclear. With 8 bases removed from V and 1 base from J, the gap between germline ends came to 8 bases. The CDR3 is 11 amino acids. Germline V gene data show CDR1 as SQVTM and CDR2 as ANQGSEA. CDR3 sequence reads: CSIGTQETQYF. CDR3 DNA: TGCAGCATTGGAACCCAAGAGACCCAGTACTTC. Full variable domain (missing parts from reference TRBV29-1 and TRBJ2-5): SAVISQKPSRDICQRGTSLTIQCQVDSQVTMMFWYRQQPGQSLTLIATANQGSEATYESGFVIDKFPISRPNLTFSTLTVSNMSPEDSSIYLCSIGTQETQYFGPGTRLLVL.

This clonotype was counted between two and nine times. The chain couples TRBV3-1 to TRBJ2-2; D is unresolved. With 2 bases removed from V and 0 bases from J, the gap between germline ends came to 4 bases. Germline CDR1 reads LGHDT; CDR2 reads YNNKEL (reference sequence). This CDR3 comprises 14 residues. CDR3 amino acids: CASSQPPNTGELFF. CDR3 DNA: TGTGCCAGCAGCCAACCCCCGAACACCGGGGAGCTGTTTTTT.

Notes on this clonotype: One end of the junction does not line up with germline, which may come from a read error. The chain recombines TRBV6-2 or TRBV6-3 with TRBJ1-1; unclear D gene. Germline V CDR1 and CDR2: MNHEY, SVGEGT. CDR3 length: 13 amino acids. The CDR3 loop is CASSYGRNTEVFF. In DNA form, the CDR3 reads TGTGCCAGCAGTTACGGACGGAACACTGAAGTTTTCTTT.

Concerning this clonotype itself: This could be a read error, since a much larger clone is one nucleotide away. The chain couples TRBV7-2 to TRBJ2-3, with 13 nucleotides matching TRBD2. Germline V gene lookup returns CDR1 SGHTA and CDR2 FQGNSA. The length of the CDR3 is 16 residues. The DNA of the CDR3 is TGTGTCAGCAGCCTCGCCGTAGGGACTAGCGGGAATACGCAGTATTTT. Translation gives CVSSLAVGTSGNTQYF.

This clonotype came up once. In DNA, the CDR3 is TGTGCCTATGACAGGGATTATGGCTACACCTTC. Its translation: CAYDRDYGYTF. The chain joins TRBV30 to TRBJ1-2; 7 positions agree with TRBD1. The germline V gene encodes CDR1 GTSNPN and CDR2 SVGIG (reference sequence). Trimming removed 7 bases from V and 5 bases from J; junction bases left unmatched: 4. This CDR3 has 11 amino acids.

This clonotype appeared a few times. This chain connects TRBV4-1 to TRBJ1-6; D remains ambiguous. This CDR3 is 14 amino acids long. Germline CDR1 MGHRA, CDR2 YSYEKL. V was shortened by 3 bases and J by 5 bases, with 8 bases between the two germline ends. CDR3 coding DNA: TGCGCCAGCAGCCAGGCTCCTGATAATTCACCCCTCCACTTT. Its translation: CASSQAPDNSPLHF.

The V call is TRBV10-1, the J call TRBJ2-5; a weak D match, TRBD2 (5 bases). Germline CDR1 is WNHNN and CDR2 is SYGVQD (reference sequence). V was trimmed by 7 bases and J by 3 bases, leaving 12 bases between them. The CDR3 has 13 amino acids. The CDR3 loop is CASTAAGEETQYF. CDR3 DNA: TGCGCCAGCACAGCGGCCGGGGAAGAGACCCAGTACTTC.

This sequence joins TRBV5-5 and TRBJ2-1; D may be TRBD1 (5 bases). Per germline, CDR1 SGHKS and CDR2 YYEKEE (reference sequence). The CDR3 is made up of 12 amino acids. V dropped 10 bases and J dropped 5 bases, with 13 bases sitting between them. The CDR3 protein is CAGAPRDNEQFF. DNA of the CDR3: TGTGCCGGGGCCCCCCGGGACAATGAGCAGTTCTTC.

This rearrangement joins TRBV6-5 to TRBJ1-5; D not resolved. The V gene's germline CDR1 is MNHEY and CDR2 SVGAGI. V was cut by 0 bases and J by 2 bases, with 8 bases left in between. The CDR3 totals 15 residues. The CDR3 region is CASSYSPRGNQPQHF. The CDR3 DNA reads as TGTGCCAGCAGTTACTCTCCAAGGGGCAATCAGCCCCAGCATTTT.

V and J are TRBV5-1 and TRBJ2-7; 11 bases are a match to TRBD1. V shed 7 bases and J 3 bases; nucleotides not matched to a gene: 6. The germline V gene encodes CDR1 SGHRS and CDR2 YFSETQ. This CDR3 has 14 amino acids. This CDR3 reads CASGDGTGGYEQYF. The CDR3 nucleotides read TGCGCCAGCGGGGATGGGACAGGGGGCTACGAGCAGTACTTC.

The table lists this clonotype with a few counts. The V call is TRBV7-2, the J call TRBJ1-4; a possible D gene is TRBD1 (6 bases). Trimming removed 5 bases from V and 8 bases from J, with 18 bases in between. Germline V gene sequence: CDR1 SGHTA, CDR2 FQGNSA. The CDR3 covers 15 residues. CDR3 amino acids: CASSRDFVGGEKLFF. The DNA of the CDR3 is TGTGCCAGCAGCCGGGATTTTGTCGGGGGCGAAAAACTGTTTTTT.

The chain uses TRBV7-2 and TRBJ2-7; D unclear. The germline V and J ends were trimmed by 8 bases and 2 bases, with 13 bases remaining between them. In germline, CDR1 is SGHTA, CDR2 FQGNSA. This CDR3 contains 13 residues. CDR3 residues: CASSQMATYEQYF. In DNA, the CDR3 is TGTGCCAGCTCCCAAATGGCTACCTACGAGCAGTACTTC.

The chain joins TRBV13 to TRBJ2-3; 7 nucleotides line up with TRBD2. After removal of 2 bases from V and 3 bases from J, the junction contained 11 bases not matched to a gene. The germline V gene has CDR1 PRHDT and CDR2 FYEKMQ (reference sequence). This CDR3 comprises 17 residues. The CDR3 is CASSLRRETPLTDTQYF. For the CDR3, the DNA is TGTGCCAGCAGCTTACGGCGGGAGACCCCTCTGACAGATACGCAGTATTTT.

CDR3 bases: TGCGCCAGCAGATCGGGGACAATGCAAGAGACCCAGTTCTTC. Its protein is CASRSGTMQETQFF. V usage is TRBV5-1 and J usage is TRBJ2-1; D is possibly TRBD1 (6 bases). Germline V lookup: CDR1 SGHRS, CDR2 YFSETQ. Trimming cost V 5 bases and J 13 bases, with 22 bases left between them. This CDR3 region has 14 residues.

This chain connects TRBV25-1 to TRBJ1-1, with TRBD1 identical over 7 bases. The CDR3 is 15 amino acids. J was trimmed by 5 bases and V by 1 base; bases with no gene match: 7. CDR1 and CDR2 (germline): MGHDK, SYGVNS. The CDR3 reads CASSEFGRGRTEAFF. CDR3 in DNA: TGTGCCAGCAGTGAATTCGGCAGGGGGAGGACTGAAGCTTTCTTT.